This is a list of T cell receptor beta chains from one sample in a study of a mutant IDH1 vaccine in newly diagnosed glioma. TCRdb keeps only in-frame clones here, not all; method: immunoSEQ multiplex PCR. Of roughly 51,000 clones listed, about 80% are singletons. Antigens of these TCRs are unknown. This sample comprised PBMCs, obtained from a glioma patient whose treatment included an IDH1 peptide vaccine. The receptors derive from a man aged 25-40 years with glioma. Both conserved end residues are part of each CDR3. The D gene is left open where the match is weak. Size tells how often a clone was seen (once, few, many) or the class of an expanded clone, and some rows leave it out.

J gene: TRBJ2-3
V gene: TRBV11-2
clone size: -
D gene: -
CDR3 protein: CASSSNPGSTDTQYF
CDR3 DNA: TGTGCCAGCAGCTCAAATCCGGGTAGCACAGATACGCAGTATTTT

J gene: TRBJ1-4
V gene: TRBV2
clone size: -
D gene: -
CDR3 protein: CASSKAGTGAEKLFF
CDR3 DNA: TGTGCCAGCAGTAAAGCCGGGACCGGAGCGGAAAAACTGTTTTTT

J gene: TRBJ2-5
V gene: TRBV10-3
clone size: -
D gene: TRBD1
CDR3 protein: CAISGKGAGEAQYF
CDR3 DNA: TGTGCCATCAGTGGCAAGGGGGCCGGAGAGGCCCAGTACTTC

J gene: TRBJ2-2
V gene: TRBV30
clone size: -
D gene: -
CDR3 protein: CAWNRGNTGELFF
CDR3 DNA: TGTGCCTGGAATAGGGGGAACACCGGGGAGCTGTTTTTT

J gene: TRBJ1-2
V gene: TRBV2
clone size: -
D gene: -
CDR3 protein: CASSEDILRGNGYTF
CDR3 DNA: TGTGCCAGCAGTGAAGATATTTTAAGGGGCAATGGCTACACCTTC

J gene: TRBJ2-5
V gene: TRBV7-9
clone size: few
D gene: -
CDR3 protein: CASSLTPLQETQYF
CDR3 DNA: TGTGCCAGCAGCTTGACACCCCTCCAAGAGACCCAGTACTTC

J gene: TRBJ2-1
V gene: TRBV18
clone size: few
D gene: -
CDR3 protein: CASSPPGEPGINEQFF
CDR3 DNA: TGTGCCAGCTCACCACCGGGAGAACCGGGAATCAATGAGCAGTTCTTC

J gene: TRBJ2-2
V gene: TRBV7-2
clone size: -
D gene: TRBD2
CDR3 protein: CASSPGGAANTGELFF
CDR3 DNA: TGTGCCAGCAGCCCGGGGGGGGCCGCGAACACCGGGGAGCTGTTTTTT

J gene: TRBJ2-5
V gene: TRBV29-1
clone size: -
D gene: TRBD1
CDR3 protein: CSGAGDRAGETQYF
CDR3 DNA: TGCAGCGGGGCCGGGGACAGGGCGGGGGAGACCCAGTACTTC

J gene: TRBJ2-7
V gene: TRBV27
clone size: -
D gene: TRBD1
CDR3 protein: CASSADRDHPYEQYF
CDR3 DNA: TGTGCCAGCAGTGCGGACAGGGATCACCCCTACGAGCAGTACTTC

J gene: TRBJ1-2
V gene: TRBV2
clone size: -
D gene: -
CDR3 protein: CASSTDSYYGYTF
CDR3 DNA: TGTGCCAGCAGTACCGACTCCTACTATGGCTACACCTTC

J gene: TRBJ2-1
V gene: TRBV6-4
clone size: -
D gene: -
CDR3 protein: CASSENSYNEQFF
CDR3 DNA: TGTGCCAGCAGTGAGAACAGTTACAATGAGCAGTTCTTC

J gene: TRBJ1-3
V gene: TRBV15
clone size: -
D gene: TRBD1
CDR3 protein: CATSRGQTSGNTIYF
CDR3 DNA: TGTGCCACCAGCAGGGGACAGACCTCTGGAAACACCATATATTTT

J gene: TRBJ1-2
V gene: TRBV6-5
clone size: -
D gene: -
CDR3 protein: CASSRDNYGYTF
CDR3 DNA: TGTGCCAGCAGTAGGGACAACTATGGCTACACCTTC

J gene: TRBJ2-5
V gene: TRBV13
clone size: -
D gene: TRBD1
CDR3 protein: CASSTRTGVQETQYF
CDR3 DNA: TGTGCCAGCAGCACCCGGACAGGGGTTCAAGAGACCCAGTACTTC

J gene: TRBJ2-5
V gene: TRBV6-5
clone size: -
D gene: -
CDR3 protein: CASSYTKETQYF
CDR3 DNA: TGTGCCAGCAGTTATACAAAAGAGACCCAGTACTTC

J gene: TRBJ2-7
V gene: TRBV30
clone size: -
D gene: -
CDR3 protein: CAWHKRALRTEQYF
CDR3 DNA: TGTGCCTGGCACAAACGGGCGTTAAGAACCGAGCAGTACTTC

J gene: TRBJ1-1
V gene: TRBV6-1
clone size: few
D gene: -
CDR3 protein: CASSVMYTEAFF
CDR3 DNA: TGTGCCAGCAGTGTGATGTACACTGAAGCTTTCTTT

J gene: TRBJ1-1
V gene: TRBV30
clone size: -
D gene: TRBD1
CDR3 protein: CAWSKGANTEAFF
CDR3 DNA: TGTGCCTGGAGTAAGGGGGCGAACACTGAAGCTTTCTTT

J gene: TRBJ2-5
V gene: TRBV18
clone size: -
D gene: TRBD1
CDR3 protein: CASSPPGARGQQETQYF
CDR3 DNA: TGTGCCAGCTCACCACCCGGGGCCAGGGGACAGCAAGAGACCCAGTACTTC

J gene: TRBJ1-5
V gene: TRBV6-5
clone size: few
D gene: TRBD1
CDR3 protein: CASSPDRVPNQPQHF
CDR3 DNA: TGTGCCAGCAGCCCGGACAGGGTCCCGAATCAGCCCCAGCATTTT

J gene: TRBJ1-2
V gene: TRBV10-3
clone size: -
D gene: TRBD1
CDR3 protein: CAISEIRRQGDYGYTF
CDR3 DNA: TGTGCCATCAGTGAGATTCGGCGACAGGGGGACTATGGCTACACCTTC

J gene: TRBJ2-3
V gene: TRBV6-6
clone size: -
D gene: TRBD2
CDR3 protein: CASRPAGDSTDTQYF
CDR3 DNA: TGTGCCAGCAGACCAGCGGGGGATAGCACAGATACGCAGTATTTT

J gene: TRBJ1-2
V gene: TRBV28
clone size: -
D gene: -
CDR3 protein: CASSLAYGYTF
CDR3 DNA: TGTGCCAGCAGTTTAGCCTATGGCTACACCTTC

J gene: TRBJ1-2
V gene: TRBV5-1
clone size: once
D gene: TRBD1
CDR3 protein: CASSPPQRGQQNYGYTF
CDR3 DNA: TGCGCCAGCAGCCCCCCCCAGCGGGGACAGCAAAACTATGGCTACACCTTC

J gene: TRBJ2-7
V gene: TRBV19
clone size: -
D gene: -
CDR3 protein: CASRGVNSYEQYF
CDR3 DNA: TGTGCCAGTAGGGGGGTTAACTCCTACGAGCAGTACTTC

J gene: TRBJ1-2
V gene: TRBV7-8
clone size: -
D gene: TRBD1
CDR3 protein: CASSLALTGGFGGYTF
CDR3 DNA: TGTGCCAGCAGCTTAGCGCTGACAGGGGGTTTCGGTGGCTACACCTTC